The sample holds one count of the clone carrying this T cell receptor beta chain. Antigen specificity is unknown. The record originates from a study of T cell responses to AZD1222 COVID-19 vaccine. Findings and limits, study-wide: Clonal diversity may have been underestimated, and the donors were mostly white British, with more females than males.

The CDR3 extends over 17 amino acids. The V segment lost 3 bases and the J segment 9 bases; nucleotides outside the gene matches: 15. Profiled with immunoSEQ multiplex PCR; TCRdb holds only in-frame clones, not every one. The table records roughly 150,000 clones, roughly 91% of them present only once. The specimen comprised peripheral blood, sampled on day 0 of AZD1222 vaccination. The chain couples TRBV23-1 to TRBJ2-1, with 9 bases aligning to TRBD1. TRBV23-1 is recorded as an ORF, its role being uncertain. The receptor's source is an adult in good health. The CDR3: CASSQGQGLGLNTEQFF. Written as DNA, the CDR3 is TGCGCCAGCAGTCAGGGACAGGGCTTAGGGCTTAACACTGAGCAGTTCTTC.